The present T cell receptor beta chain was sequenced within a study of T cells in Graves' hyperthyroidism and ophthalmopathy. Looking at the study overall: Prior to any treatment, at the point of initial diagnosis, peripheral blood was collected.

Germline CDR1 and CDR2: MDHEN and SYDVKM. This CDR3 spans 15 amino acids. With 6 bases clipped from V and 5 bases from J, the junction kept 8 bases outside the gene matches. TCR beta CDR3 sequences were amplified from RNA transcripts. HTBI primers drove first-round RT-PCR of the TCR CDR3. TCRdb recomputed calls from the multiplex PCR reads with MiXCR, one row per CDR3 protein. Here the sample spans some 350,000 distinct CDR3 sequences, around 25% being singletons. Not enrolled were patients with uncontrolled infection, other autoimmune disease, pregnancy or lactation. Sequenced: blood. The J gene is TRBJ1-1, the V gene TRBV28, with 11 nucleotides matching TRBD1. The origin of this receptor is a man in his fifties or sixties with Graves' hyperthyroidism. CDR3 sequence: CASREDRGLGTEAFF. CDR3 nucleotides: TGTGCCAGCAGGGAGGACAGGGGGCTGGGGACTGAAGCTTTCTTT.